The 28 T cell receptor beta chains reported below all come from one sample, sequenced in a study of blood T cells in healthy people across ages. A second PCR of 7 to 11 cycles used a sample-barcoded 5' primer and a J-beta primer mix. One entry per CDR3 protein results from TCRdb running MiXCR on the 5' RACE reads. The sample includes some 1.1 million distinct CDR3 sequences, less than 45% seen only once; the top ten take about an eighth. Material: blood. Source of these receptors: a man aged 18 to 30 in good health.

The rearrangement links TRBV7-2 to TRBJ2-2, with TRBD2 matching over 9 bases. From germline, CDR1 is SGHTA and CDR2 FQGNSA. CDR3 size: 18 residues. Trimming removed 1 base from V and 0 bases from J; junction bases left unmatched: 6. CDR3: CASSLVLSGGPNTGELFF. The CDR3 DNA follows: TGTGCCAGCAGCTTAGTTCTTAGCGGGGGCCCGAACACCGGGGAGCTGTTTTTT.

The V gene is TRBV7-3, the J gene TRBJ2-5; D is ambiguous. The CDR3 contains 13 residues. Germline loops: CDR1 SGHTA, CDR2 FQGTGA. V was pared by 5 bases and J by 9 bases, with 16 bases between. CDR3 nucleotide sequence: TGTGCCAGCAGCCCACTGGTGTCAGGACCCCAGTACTTC. The encoded protein is CASSPLVSGPQYF.

This clonotype was picked up a small number of times. The rearrangement joins TRBV20-1 to TRBJ1-5, with TRBD1 matching 7 bases. The ends lost 4 bases at V and 6 bases at J; junction bases unmatched: 9. The CDR3 has 14 amino acids. The germline gives CDR1 DFQATT, CDR2 SNEGSKA (reference sequence). CDR3 amino acids: CSAKNDRDGQPQHF. The CDR3 DNA reads as TGCAGTGCTAAGAACGACAGGGATGGTCAGCCCCAGCATTTT.

The rearrangement links TRBV6-2 or TRBV6-3 to TRBJ2-4; 7 nucleotides agree with TRBD1. The DNA end favors TRBJ2-7, so the J call may be wrong. The CDR3 runs 15 residues. CDR1 and CDR2 from the germline V gene are MNHEY and SVGEGT. CDR3 DNA sequence: TGTGCCAGCAGCCTCCTCCTCGGGACAGCCTACGAGCAGTACTTC. This sequence encodes CASSLLLGTAYEQYF.

The chain has TRBV28 and TRBJ2-7; possibly TRBD1 for D (6 bases). The length of the CDR3 is 14 residues. Trimming cost V 5 bases and J 5 bases, with 16 bases left between them. Germline loops: CDR1 MDHEN, CDR2 SYDVKM. The CDR3 sequence: CASSRARDTHEQYF. The DNA for the CDR3 is TGTGCCAGCAGTCGGGCCCGGGACACCCACGAGCAGTACTTC.

This clonotype came up a few times. The chain links TRBV7-9 to TRBJ1-2; possibly TRBD1 for D (5 bases). V lost 3 bases and J 1 base, leaving 15 bases between the germline ends. CDR1 is SEHNR and CDR2 is FQNEAQ in the germline V gene (reference sequence). The CDR3 has 16 residues. The DNA of the CDR3 is TGTGCCAGCAGCTTGGGGCGGACAACCCTTAACTATGGCTACACCTTC. This encodes CASSLGRTTLNYGYTF.

The chain combines TRBV7-9 with TRBJ1-1; D ambiguous. Germline CDR1 and CDR2: SEHNR and FQNEAQ (reference sequence). Trimming stripped 2 bases from V and 7 bases from J, with 8 bases between. CDR3 length equals 12 residues. The chain's CDR3 is CASSLSISEAFF. CDR3 nucleotides: TGTGCCAGCAGCTTATCGATTAGTGAAGCTTTCTTT.

This clonotype was found many times. The chain couples TRBV10-3 to TRBJ2-7; weak D call: TRBD2 (5 bases). CDR1 and CDR2 from the germline V gene are ENHRY and SYGVKD. Trimming took 7 bases from V and 6 from J, leaving 13 bases between them. This CDR3 is 12 amino acids long. The CDR3, as DNA: TGTGCCATCACCCGACTAAGCGGCGAGCAGTACTTC. The encoded protein is CAITRLSGEQYF.

This clonotype was seen a handful of times. The chain uses TRBV7-2 and TRBJ2-1; D remains unclear. Germline V gene lookup returns CDR1 SGHTA and CDR2 FQGNSA. V gave up 6 bases and J gave up 2 bases, with 14 bases separating them. The CDR3 loop spans 15 amino acids. In DNA form, the CDR3 reads TGTGCCAGCAGACCGACTCCCGAAACCTACAATGAGCAGTTCTTC. The encoded protein is CASRPTPETYNEQFF.

The chain links TRBV29-1 to TRBJ2-5, with D maybe TRBD1 (6 bases). The germline CDR1 and CDR2 sequences are SQVTM and ANQGSEA. The ends were cut back, 6 bases at V and 5 bases at J, with 16 bases in the middle. CDR3 length equals 13 residues. This CDR3 is CSVIVRGRETQYF. The CDR3 bases are TGCAGCGTGATTGTCAGGGGACGGGAGACCCAGTACTTC. The entire variable domain, with the rest obtained from reference TRBV29-1 and TRBJ2-5, is as follows: SAVISQKPSRDICQRGTSLTIQCQVDSQVTMMFWYRQQPGQSLTLIATANQGSEATYESGFVIDKFPISRPNLTFSTLTVSNMSPEDSSIYLCSVIVRGRETQYFGPGTRLLVL.

This rearrangement joins TRBV7-9 to TRBJ2-2; D is undetermined. CDR3 length: 16 amino acids. Per the germline V gene, CDR1 is SEHNR and CDR2 is FQNEAQ (reference sequence). Trimming removed 2 bases at V and 0 bases at J, with 10 bases between. The CDR3: CASSLPNRTNTGELFF. The CDR3 DNA reads TGTGCCAGCAGCTTACCGAACAGAACGAACACCGGGGAGCTGTTTTTT. Based on the CDR3 plus reference TRBV7-9 and TRBJ2-2, the full variable domain is DTGVSQNPRHKITKRGQNVTFRCDPISEHNRLYWYRQTLGQGPEFLTYFQNEAQLEKSRLLSDRFSAERPKGSFSTLEIQRTEQGDSAMYLCASSLPNRTNTGELFFGEGSRLTVL.

The genes are TRBV11-2 and TRBJ2-5; D assignment may be TRBD1 or TRBD2 (6 bases each). The assigned J gene may be wrong: the sequence end matches TRBJ2-4 better. The CDR3 extends over 21 amino acids. The germline V gene has CDR1 SGHAT and CDR2 FQNNGV. The CDR3 loop is CASSQQSFDRRGRVAKNIQYF. CDR3 DNA: TGTGCCAGCAGCCAACAATCGTTCGACCGTCGGGGGCGCGTGGCCAAAAACATTCAGTACTTC.

This chain links TRBV7-8 with TRBJ2-3; the D is unclear. Trimming took off 3 bases at V and 1 base at J, with 8 bases between the two ends. Looked up from germline, CDR1 is SGHVS and CDR2 is FQNEAQ. This CDR3 is 14 amino acids long. The CDR3, as DNA: TGTGCCAGCAGCTTTGCGACTCGCACAGATACGCAGTATTTT. Its protein product is CASSFATRTDTQYF. The full variable domain, in which reference TRBV7-8 and TRBJ2-3 provide the parts outside the CDR3, is GAGVSQSPRYKVAKRGQDVALRCDPISGHVSLFWYQQALGQGPEFLTYFQNEAQLDKSGLPSDRFFAERPEGSVSTLKIQRTQQEDSAVYLCASSFATRTDTQYFGPGTRLTVL.

The chain carries TRBV20-1 and TRBJ1-5; D unresolved. Germline V CDR1 and CDR2: DFQATT, SNEGSKA (reference sequence). The CDR3 is 13 amino acids. The V gene lost 3 bases and the J gene lost 3 bases, with 9 bases spanning the gap. Here the CDR3 reads CSASSPYNQPQHF. The CDR3 coding sequence is TGCAGTGCTAGCTCACCCTACAATCAGCCCCAGCATTTT.

The J gene is TRBJ1-2, the V gene TRBV24-1, with a weak D call TRBD1 (5 bases). Trimming shortened V by 5 bases and J by 2 bases, and 17 bases separated the two germline ends. Germline V gives CDR1 KGHDR, CDR2 SFDVKD. This CDR3 spans 16 amino acids. The CDR3 reads CATSATQPRDNYGYTF. The CDR3 DNA sequence: TGTGCCACCAGTGCCACCCAGCCCCGGGACAACTATGGCTACACCTTC.

V is TRBV25-1 and J is TRBJ2-7, with 8 nucleotides matching TRBD1. The V gene end was trimmed by 6 bases and the J gene end by 3 bases; junction bases not matched to a gene: 10. The CDR3 length is 15 residues. CDR1 is MGHDK, CDR2 SYGVNS, per germline. The CDR3 DNA sequence: TGTGCCAGCAGCGCTCCACAGGACAGGGACTACGAGCAGTACTTC. Encoded protein: CASSAPQDRDYEQYF.

Comment on this clonotype: At one end, the junction sequence differs from germline, possibly due to a read error. This chain connects TRBV29-1 to TRBJ2-5; weak D call: TRBD2 (5 bases). From germline, CDR1 is SQVTM and CDR2 ANQGSEA. The CDR3 is 14 amino acids. CDR3 sequence: CSVVPRGLGETRYF. The DNA for the CDR3 is TGCAGCGTTGTCCCCCGCGGGCTGGGAGAGACCCGGTACTTC.

The chain couples TRBV5-1 to TRBJ2-7, with TRBD2 identical over 7 bases. The CDR3 is 12 amino acids. Trimming removed 4 bases from V and 9 bases from J; junction bases left unmatched: 7. Germline V CDR1 and CDR2: SGHRS, YFSETQ. CDR3 amino acids: CASSRTSGGQYF. The CDR3 DNA reads as TGCGCCAGCAGCCGGACTAGTGGTGGGCAGTACTTC.

The chain carries TRBV20-1 and TRBJ2-1, with 11 bases identical to TRBD2. Germline V gene sequence: CDR1 DFQATT, CDR2 SNEGSKA (reference sequence). Trimming took 3 bases from V and 8 from J; bases not matched to a gene: 12. CDR3 length equals 16 residues. CDR3 in amino acids: CSARGASGGFVDEQFF. The CDR3 region has the DNA TGCAGTGCTAGGGGGGCTAGCGGGGGGTTTGTCGATGAGCAGTTCTTC.

This chain links TRBV7-9 with TRBJ1-2; no clear D gene. From germline, CDR1 is SEHNR and CDR2 FQNEAQ (reference sequence). This CDR3 region has 14 residues. V shed 3 bases and J shed 3 bases, with 11 bases lying between them. CDR3 loop: CASSFGNSYYGYTF. For the CDR3, the DNA is TGTGCCAGCAGCTTTGGCAACTCATACTATGGCTACACCTTC. The entire variable domain, with the rest obtained from reference TRBV7-9 and TRBJ1-2, is as follows: DTGVSQNPRHKITKRGQNVTFRCDPISEHNRLYWYRQTLGQGPEFLTYFQNEAQLEKSRLLSDRFSAERPKGSFSTLEIQRTEQGDSAMYLCASSFGNSYYGYTFGSGTRLTVV.

This clonotype was seen more than once but under ten times. The chain employs TRBV7-8 and TRBJ2-5; perhaps TRBD1 as D (6 bases). Matching the DNA end better, TRBJ2-7 makes the J call doubtful. The CDR3 runs to 13 residues. CDR1 is SGHVS, CDR2 FQNEAQ, per germline. The CDR3 sequence is CATGETGWYEQYF. The CDR3 region has the DNA TGTGCCACAGGCGAAACAGGGTGGTACGAGCAGTACTTC.

As for this clonotype: The junction and the germline gene differ at one end; a read error may be behind it. The CDR3 protein is CASSQNLGGNQPRHF. Written as DNA, the CDR3 is TGTGCCAGCAGCCAAAACTTGGGGGGGAATCAGCCCCGGCATTTT. V usage is TRBV11-2 and J usage is TRBJ1-5; the D gene is possibly TRBD1 (5 bases). This CDR3 has 15 amino acids. The V gene's germline CDR1 is SGHAT and CDR2 FQNNGV.

The chain has TRBV25-1 and TRBJ1-1; D possibly corresponds to TRBD1 (5 bases). The V and J ends lost 1 base and 7 bases respectively, with 16 bases between them. The length of the CDR3 is 15 residues. Germline V gene data show CDR1 as MGHDK and CDR2 as SYGVNS. This CDR3 is CASSELGGEAGEAFF. CDR3 in DNA: TGTGCCAGCAGTGAATTAGGAGGGGAGGCGGGTGAAGCTTTCTTT. Full variable domain (remainder filled in from reference TRBV25-1 and TRBJ1-1): EADIYQTPRYLVIGTGKKITLECSQTMGHDKMYWYQQDPGMELHLIHYSYGVNSTEKGDLSSESTVSRIRTEHFPLTLESARPSHTSQYLCASSELGGEAGEAFFGQGTRLTVV.

V gene TRBV12-3 or TRBV12-4 combines with J gene TRBJ2-1; 7 nucleotides agree with TRBD2. The length of the CDR3 is 14 residues. After removal of 2 bases from V and 7 bases from J, the junction contained 5 bases not matched to a gene. CDR3: CASSLSGGSNEQFF. CDR3 in DNA: TGTGCCAGCAGTTTATCGGGGGGATCGAATGAGCAGTTCTTC.

This clonotype appeared many times. V usage is TRBV4-3 and J usage is TRBJ2-7, with D perhaps assigned TRBD1 or TRBD2 (5 bases each). V dropped 11 bases and J dropped 3 bases, with 17 bases sitting between them. Germline V gives CDR1 LGHNA, CDR2 YSLEER. This CDR3 spans 13 amino acids. The CDR3 here is CAVGRVEIYEQYF. CDR3 coding DNA: TGCGCCGTGGGGCGGGTTGAAATCTACGAGCAGTACTTC.

Notes on this clonotype: The missing conserved phenylalanine or tryptophan at the end of this CDR3 makes a read error likely. The rearrangement links TRBV12-3 or TRBV12-4 to TRBJ2-5; no clear D. V was cut by 2 bases and J by 5 bases, with 3 bases left in between. The CDR3 extends over 11 amino acids. The CDR3 bases are TGTGCCAGCAGTTTACGTGAGACCCAGTACCTC. This translates into CASSLRETQYL.

This rearrangement joins TRBV30 to TRBJ2-3; D is unclear. The germline CDR1 and CDR2 sequences are GTSNPN and SVGIG (reference sequence). The CDR3 has 13 amino acids. With 4 bases removed from V and 2 bases from J, the gap between germline ends came to 10 bases. Here the CDR3 reads CAWIMRPTDTQYF. The CDR3 bases are TGTGCCTGGATTATGAGACCCACAGATACGCAGTATTTT.

The chain recombines TRBV2 with TRBJ1-1; 8 bases fit TRBD1. The CDR3 sequence is 14 residues long. V lost 11 bases and J lost 1; bases outside the gene matches: 9. The V gene's germline CDR1 is SNHLY and CDR2 FYNNEI. The chain's CDR3 is CAGKMGTGNTEAFF. The DNA of the CDR3 is TGTGCCGGCAAAATGGGGACAGGGAACACTGAAGCTTTCTTT.